This TCR beta chain comes out of a study of blood T cells in healthy people across ages. Study-wide findings and caveats: Getting older went along with TCR beta diversity per million T cells dropping roughly linearly.

To note about this clonotype: The antigen remains unidentified.

A second roughly 7 to 12 cycle PCR used barcoded and J-beta primers. TCRdb used MiXCR to reprocess the 5' RACE reads, holding one entry per CDR3 protein. The sample holds approximately 320,000 distinct CDR3 sequences; roughly 29% are singletons and the top ten take approximately 29%. Germline V gene data show CDR1 as DFQATT and CDR2 as SNEGSKA (reference sequence). V was pared by 0 bases and J by 4 bases, with 19 bases between. This CDR3 spans 16 amino acids. Russia was home to the donors, healthy Caucasian individuals aged roughly 6 to 95. This receptor was taken from a woman between 65 and 79 years old in good health. Sequenced material: blood. The chain employs TRBV20-1 and TRBJ2-7; D possibly corresponds to TRBD2 (5 bases). In DNA form, the CDR3 reads TGCAGTGCTAGAGATCGAGGGAGTGGGTTCAAGTACGAGCAGTACTTC. Translated: CSARDRGSGFKYEQYF.